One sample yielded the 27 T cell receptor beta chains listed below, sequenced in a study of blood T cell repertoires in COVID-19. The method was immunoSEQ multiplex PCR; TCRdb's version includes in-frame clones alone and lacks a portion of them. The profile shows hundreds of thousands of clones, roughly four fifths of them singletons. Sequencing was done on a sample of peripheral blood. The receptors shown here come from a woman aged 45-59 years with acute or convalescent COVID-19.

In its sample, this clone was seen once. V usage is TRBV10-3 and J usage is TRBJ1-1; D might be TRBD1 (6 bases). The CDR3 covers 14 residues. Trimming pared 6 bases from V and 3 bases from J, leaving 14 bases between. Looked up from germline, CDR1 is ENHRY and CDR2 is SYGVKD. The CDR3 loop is CAIRPDSGDTEAFF. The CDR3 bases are TGTGCCATCAGACCGGACAGTGGGGACACTGAAGCTTTCTTT.

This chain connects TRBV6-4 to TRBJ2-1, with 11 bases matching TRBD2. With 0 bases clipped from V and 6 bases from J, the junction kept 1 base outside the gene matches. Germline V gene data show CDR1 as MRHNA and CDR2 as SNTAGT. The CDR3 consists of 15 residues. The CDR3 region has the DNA TGTGCCAGCAGTGACTCTAGCGGGGGGGCCAATGAGCAGTTCTTC. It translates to CASSDSSGGANEQFF.

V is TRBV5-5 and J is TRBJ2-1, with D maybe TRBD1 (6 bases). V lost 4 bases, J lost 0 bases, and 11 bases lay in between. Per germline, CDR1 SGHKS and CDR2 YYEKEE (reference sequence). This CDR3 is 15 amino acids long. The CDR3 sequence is CASSHGQSSYNEQFF. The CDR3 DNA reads TGTGCCAGCAGCCATGGACAGAGCTCCTACAATGAGCAGTTCTTC.

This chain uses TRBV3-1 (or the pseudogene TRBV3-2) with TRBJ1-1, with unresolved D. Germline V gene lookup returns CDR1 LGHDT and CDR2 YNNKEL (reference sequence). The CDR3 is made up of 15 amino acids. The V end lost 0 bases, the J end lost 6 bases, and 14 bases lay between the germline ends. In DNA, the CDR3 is TGTGCCAGCAGCCAAGACCGGACTGTTTGGGCTGAAGCTTTCTTT. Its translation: CASSQDRTVWAEAFF.

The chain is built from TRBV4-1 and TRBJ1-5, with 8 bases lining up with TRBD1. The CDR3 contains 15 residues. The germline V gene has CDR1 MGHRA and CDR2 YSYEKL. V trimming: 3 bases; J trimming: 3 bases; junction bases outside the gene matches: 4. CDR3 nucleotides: TGCGCCAGCAGCCATCCAGGGGGCGTCAATCAGCCCCAGCATTTT. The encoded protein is CASSHPGGVNQPQHF.

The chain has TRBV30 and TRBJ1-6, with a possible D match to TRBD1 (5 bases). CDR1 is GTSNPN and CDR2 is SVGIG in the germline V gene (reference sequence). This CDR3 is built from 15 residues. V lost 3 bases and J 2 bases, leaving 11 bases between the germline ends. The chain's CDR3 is CAWRPGVTYNSPLHF. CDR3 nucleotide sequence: TGTGCCTGGAGGCCGGGGGTGACCTATAATTCACCCCTCCACTTT.

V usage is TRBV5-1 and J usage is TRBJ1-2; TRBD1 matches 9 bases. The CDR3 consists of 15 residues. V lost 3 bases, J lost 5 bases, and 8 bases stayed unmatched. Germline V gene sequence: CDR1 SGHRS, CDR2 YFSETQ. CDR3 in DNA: TGCGCCAGCAGCTCGTCGGGGACAGGGAGGTATGGCTACACCTTC. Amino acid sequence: CASSSSGTGRYGYTF.

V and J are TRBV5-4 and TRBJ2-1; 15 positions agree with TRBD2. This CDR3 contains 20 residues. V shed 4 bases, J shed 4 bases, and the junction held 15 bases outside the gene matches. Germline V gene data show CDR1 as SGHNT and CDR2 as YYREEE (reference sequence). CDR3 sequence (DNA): TGTGCCAGCAGCGGGTGGACTAGCGGGAGGGCCCGGGGGAGTTACAATGAGCAGTTCTTC. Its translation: CASSGWTSGRARGSYNEQFF.

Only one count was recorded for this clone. Written as DNA, the CDR3 is TGCGCCAGCAGCCAACTCTCCGGCAGGGAAGGGGAAAAACTGTTTTTT. Translation gives CASSQLSGREGEKLFF. The chain couples TRBV4-1 to TRBJ1-4, with a possible D match to TRBD1 (5 bases). Trimming removed 2 bases at V and 8 bases at J, with 18 bases between. Per germline, CDR1 MGHRA and CDR2 YSYEKL. The CDR3 contains 16 residues.

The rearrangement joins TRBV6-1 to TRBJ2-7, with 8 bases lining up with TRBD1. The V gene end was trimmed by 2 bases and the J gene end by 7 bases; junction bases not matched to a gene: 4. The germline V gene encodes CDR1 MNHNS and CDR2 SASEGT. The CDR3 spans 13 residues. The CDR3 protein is CASSETDRGEQYF. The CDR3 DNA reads TGTGCCAGCAGTGAAACCGACAGGGGAGAGCAGTACTTC.

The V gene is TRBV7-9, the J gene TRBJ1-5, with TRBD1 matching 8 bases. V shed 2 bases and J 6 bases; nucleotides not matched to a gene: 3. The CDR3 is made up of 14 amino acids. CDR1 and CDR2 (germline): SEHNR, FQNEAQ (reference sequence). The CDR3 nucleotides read TGTGCCAGCAGCTTACAGGGGGCGGGTCAGCCCCAGCATTTT. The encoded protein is CASSLQGAGQPQHF.

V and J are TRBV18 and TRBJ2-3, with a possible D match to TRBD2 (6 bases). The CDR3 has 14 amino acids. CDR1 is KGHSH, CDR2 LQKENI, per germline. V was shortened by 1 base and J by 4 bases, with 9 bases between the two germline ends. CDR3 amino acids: CASSPQLAPDTQYF. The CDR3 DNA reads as TGTGCCAGCTCACCACAGCTAGCGCCAGATACGCAGTATTTT.

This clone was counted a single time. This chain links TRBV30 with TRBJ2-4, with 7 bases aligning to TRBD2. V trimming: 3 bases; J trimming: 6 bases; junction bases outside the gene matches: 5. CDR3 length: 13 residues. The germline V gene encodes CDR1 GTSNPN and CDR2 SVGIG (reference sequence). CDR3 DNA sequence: TGTGCCTGGAGGGACCCGGGGGGAAACATTCAGTACTTC. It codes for CAWRDPGGNIQYF.

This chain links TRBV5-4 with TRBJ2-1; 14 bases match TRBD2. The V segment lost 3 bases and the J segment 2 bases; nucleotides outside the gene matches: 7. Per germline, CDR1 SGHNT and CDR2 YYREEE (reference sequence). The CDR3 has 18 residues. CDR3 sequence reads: CASSSRTSGGRTYNEQFF. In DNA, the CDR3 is TGTGCCAGCAGCTCACGGACTAGCGGGGGGCGTACCTACAATGAGCAGTTCTTC. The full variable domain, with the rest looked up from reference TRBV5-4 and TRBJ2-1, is ETGVTQSPTHLIKTRGQQVTLRCSSQSGHNTVSWYQQALGQGPQFIFQYYREEENGRGNFPPRFSGLQFPNYSSELNVNALELDDSALYLCASSSRTSGGRTYNEQFFGPGTRLTVL.

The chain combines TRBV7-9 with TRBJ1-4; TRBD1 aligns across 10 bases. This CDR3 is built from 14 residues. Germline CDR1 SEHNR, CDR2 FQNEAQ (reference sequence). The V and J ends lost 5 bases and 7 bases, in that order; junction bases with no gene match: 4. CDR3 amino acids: CASSRQGASEKLFF. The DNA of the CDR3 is TGTGCCAGCAGCCGACAGGGGGCGAGTGAAAAACTGTTTTTT.

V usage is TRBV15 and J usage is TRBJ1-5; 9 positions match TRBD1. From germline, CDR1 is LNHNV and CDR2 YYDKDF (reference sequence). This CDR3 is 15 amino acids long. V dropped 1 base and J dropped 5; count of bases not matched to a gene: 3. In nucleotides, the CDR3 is TGTGCCACCAGCAGAGGGGGACAGGGATATCAGCCCCAGCATTTT. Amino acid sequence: CATSRGGQGYQPQHF.

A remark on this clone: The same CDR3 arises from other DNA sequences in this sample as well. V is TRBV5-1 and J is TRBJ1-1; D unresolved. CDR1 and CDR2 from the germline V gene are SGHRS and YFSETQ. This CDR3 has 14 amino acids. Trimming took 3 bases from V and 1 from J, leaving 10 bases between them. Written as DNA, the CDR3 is TGCGCCAGCAGCTCTAGTGGCAGGAACACTGAAGCTTTCTTT. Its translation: CASSSSGRNTEAFF. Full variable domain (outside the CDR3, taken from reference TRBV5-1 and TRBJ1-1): KAGVTQTPRYLIKTRGQQVTLSCSPISGHRSVSWYQQTPGQGLQFLFEYFSETQRNKGNFPGRFSGRQFSNSRSEMNVSTLELGDSALYLCASSSSGRNTEAFFGQGTRLTVV.

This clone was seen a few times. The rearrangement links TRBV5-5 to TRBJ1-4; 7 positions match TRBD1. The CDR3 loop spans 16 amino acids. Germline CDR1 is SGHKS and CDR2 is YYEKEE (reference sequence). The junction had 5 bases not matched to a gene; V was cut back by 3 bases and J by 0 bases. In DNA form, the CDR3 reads TGTGCCAGCAGCTACGGGACAGACACAACTAATGAAAAACTGTTTTTT. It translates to CASSYGTDTTNEKLFF. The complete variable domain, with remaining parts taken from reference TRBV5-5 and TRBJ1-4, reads DAGVTQSPTHLIKTRGQQVTLRCSPISGHKSVSWYQQVLGQGPQFIFQYYEKEERGRGNFPDRFSARQFPNYSSELNVNALLLGDSALYLCASSYGTDTTNEKLFFGSGTQLSVL.

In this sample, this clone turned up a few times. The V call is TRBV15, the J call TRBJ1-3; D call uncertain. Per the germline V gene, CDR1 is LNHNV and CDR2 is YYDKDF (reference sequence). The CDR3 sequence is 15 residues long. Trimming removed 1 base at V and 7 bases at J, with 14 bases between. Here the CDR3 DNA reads TGTGCCACCAGCAGAGCCCGGGAGATTTCGAACACCATATATTTT. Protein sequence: CATSRAREISNTIYF.

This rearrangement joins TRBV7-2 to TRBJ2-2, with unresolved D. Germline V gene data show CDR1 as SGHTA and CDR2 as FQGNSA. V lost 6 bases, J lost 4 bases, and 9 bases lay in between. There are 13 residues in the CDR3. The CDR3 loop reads CASRVTATGELFF. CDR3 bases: TGTGCCAGCAGAGTTACAGCCACCGGGGAGCTGTTTTTT. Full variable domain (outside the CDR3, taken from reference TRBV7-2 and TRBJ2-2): GAGVSQSPSNKVTEKGKDVELRCDPISGHTALYWYRQSLGQGLEFLIYFQGNSAPDKSGLPSDRFSAERTGGSVSTLTIQRTQQEDSAVYLCASRVTATGELFFGEGSRLTVL.

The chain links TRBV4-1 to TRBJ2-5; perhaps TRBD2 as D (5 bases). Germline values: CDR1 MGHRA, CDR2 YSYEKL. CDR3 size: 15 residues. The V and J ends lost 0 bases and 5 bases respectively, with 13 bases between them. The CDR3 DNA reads TGCGCCAGCAGCCAAGATAAAGGGTCGGGGGAGACCCAGTACTTC. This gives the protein CASSQDKGSGETQYF.

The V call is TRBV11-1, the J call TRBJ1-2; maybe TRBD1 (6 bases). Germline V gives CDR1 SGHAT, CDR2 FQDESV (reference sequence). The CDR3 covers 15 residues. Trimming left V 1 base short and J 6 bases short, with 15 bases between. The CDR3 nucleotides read TGTGCCAGCAGCTTAGGGGGGCACCTCCAGGATGGCTACACCTTC. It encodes CASSLGGHLQDGYTF. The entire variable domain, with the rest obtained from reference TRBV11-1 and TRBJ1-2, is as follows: EAEVAQSPRYKITEKSQAVAFWCDPISGHATLYWYRQILGQGPELLVQFQDESVVDDSQLPKDRFSAERLKGVDSTLKIQPAELGDSAMYLCASSLGGHLQDGYTFGSGTRLTVV.

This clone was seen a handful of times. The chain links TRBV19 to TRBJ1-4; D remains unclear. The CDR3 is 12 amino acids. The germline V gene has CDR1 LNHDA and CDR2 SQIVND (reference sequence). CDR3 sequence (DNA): TGTGCTTCCCAGCGGATTAATGAAAAACTGTTTTTT. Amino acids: CASQRINEKLFF.

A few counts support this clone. The CDR3 DNA follows: TGTGCCAGCAAAAAAGGGGGCGCGAACACTGAAGCTTTCTTT. Residues: CASKKGGANTEAFF. The rearrangement joins TRBV6-5 to TRBJ1-1; 7 positions match TRBD1. V lost 7 bases to trimming and J lost 1 base; unmatched junction nucleotides: 6. The CDR3 is 14 residues long. Germline-derived CDR1 and CDR2 are MNHEY and SVGAGI.

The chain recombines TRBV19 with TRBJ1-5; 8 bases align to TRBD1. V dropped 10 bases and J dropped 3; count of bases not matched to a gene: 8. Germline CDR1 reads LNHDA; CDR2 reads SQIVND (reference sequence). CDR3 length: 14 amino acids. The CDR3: CATDQGALNQPQHF. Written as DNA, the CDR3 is TGTGCCACCGATCAGGGGGCCCTCAATCAGCCCCAGCATTTT.

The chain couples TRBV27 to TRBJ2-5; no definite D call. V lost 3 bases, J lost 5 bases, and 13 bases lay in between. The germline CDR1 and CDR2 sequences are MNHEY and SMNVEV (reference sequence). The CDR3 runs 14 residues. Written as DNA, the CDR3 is TGTGCCAGCAGTTTCGTTGCAGTCGCTGAGACCCAGTACTTC. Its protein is CASSFVAVAETQYF.

The CDR3 DNA is TGCAGCGTTGCCGGACAGGGGGTGGGCACAGATACGCAGTATTTT. This sequence encodes CSVAGQGVGTDTQYF. This chain joins TRBV29-1 and TRBJ2-3, with 10 positions matching TRBD1. This CDR3 is built from 15 residues. Losses at the gene ends were 4 bases for V and 1 base for J; bases not matched to a gene: 5. Germline assignment: CDR1 SQVTM and CDR2 ANQGSEA.